This T cell receptor (beta chain) originates from a study of radiation and T cells in renal cell carcinoma. Study context: Nephrectomy followed 15 Gy stereotactic body radiation by 4 weeks. The study, taken as a whole, reports: No pretreatment tumor biopsies were available for baseline clonotypes.

Sequenced by immunoSEQ multiplex PCR; TCRdb stores in-frame clones only, minus some. The sample carries approximately 120,000 clones, around 80% recorded once. Time point here: baseline pretreatment blood. Treatment described: 15 Gy SBRT to primary tumor, nephrectomy 4 weeks later. After SBRT, blood was collected at 2 and 4 weeks, plus baseline. The patient's renal cell carcinoma had clear cell pathology. V was shortened by 4 bases and J by 5 bases, with 20 bases between the two germline ends. The CDR3 sequence is 17 residues long. The germline V gene encodes CDR1 MGHRA and CDR2 YSYEKL. Points on this clone: Its antigen is unidentified.

The material was blood, obtained from a patient whose treatment included radiotherapy and nephrectomy. V usage is TRBV4-1 and J usage is TRBJ2-2; perhaps TRBD1 as D (6 bases). This receptor was obtained from a woman in her fifties or sixties with renal cell carcinoma. The CDR3 is CASSPNRYEQGTGELFF. Here the CDR3 DNA reads TGCGCCAGCAGCCCTAACCGATACGAACAGGGTACCGGGGAGCTGTTTTTT.